This T cell receptor (beta chain) originates from a study of shared clonotypes between healthy human individuals. Across the study: Per donor, three plates held CD4 naive cells, three held CD4 memory, two held CD8 naive and one held CD8 memory.

Findings and caveats of the study: Sequencing depth was predicted to influence how clonotypes are shared among donors. Among the subsets, naive ones generally showed larger estimated richness than memory ones.

The protocol was immunoSEQ multiplex PCR, while the TCRdb copy is restricted to in-frame clones and leaves out a portion. This table holds approximately 2.5 million clones, approximately 94% found once. In germline, CDR1 is LNHDA, CDR2 SQIVND (reference sequence). The CDR3 spans 14 residues. The V and J ends lost 4 bases and 4 bases respectively, with 14 bases between them. The study enrolled healthy HIV-negative adults without recent acute infections or vaccinations as donors. With regard to this clone: The antigen remains undetermined.

The gene calls are TRBV19 and TRBJ2-7; D not resolved. Sequences were obtained from naive CD4+ T cells from PBMCs. As for subset: CD45RA+ positively selected. The origin of this receptor is a man aged 18 to 29 in good health. Some clones in this sample may be carry-over from other donors' samples. The CDR3 sequence: CASSRAQVGYEQYF. As DNA, the CDR3 is TGTGCCAGTAGTAGGGCGCAGGTAGGATACGAGCAGTACTTC.